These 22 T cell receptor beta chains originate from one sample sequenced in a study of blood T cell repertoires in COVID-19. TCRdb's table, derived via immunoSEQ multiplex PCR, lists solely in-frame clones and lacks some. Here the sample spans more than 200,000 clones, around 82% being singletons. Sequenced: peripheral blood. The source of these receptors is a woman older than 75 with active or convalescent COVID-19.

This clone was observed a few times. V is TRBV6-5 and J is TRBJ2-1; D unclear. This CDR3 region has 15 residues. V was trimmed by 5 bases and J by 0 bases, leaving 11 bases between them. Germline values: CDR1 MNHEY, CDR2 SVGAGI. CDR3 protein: CASSMMAASYNEQFF. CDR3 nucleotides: TGTGCCAGCAGTATGATGGCGGCCTCCTACAATGAGCAGTTCTTC.

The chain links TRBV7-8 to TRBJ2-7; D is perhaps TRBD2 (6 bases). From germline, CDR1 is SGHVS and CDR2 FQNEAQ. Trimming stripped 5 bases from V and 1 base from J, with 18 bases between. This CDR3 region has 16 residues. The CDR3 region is CASSLRRDSPSYEQYF. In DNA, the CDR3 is TGTGCCAGCAGCCTTAGACGGGACTCCCCGTCCTACGAGCAGTACTTC.

CDR3 sequence: CACAGGRFYGYTF. DNA of the CDR3: TGTGCCTGCGCGGGGGGGCGCTTCTATGGCTACACCTTC. The chain recombines TRBV30 with TRBJ1-2, with D perhaps matching TRBD1 (6 bases). The CDR3 runs 13 residues. The V end was cut by 6 bases, the J end by 4 bases, with 15 bases between. Germline loops: CDR1 GTSNPN, CDR2 SVGIG (reference sequence).

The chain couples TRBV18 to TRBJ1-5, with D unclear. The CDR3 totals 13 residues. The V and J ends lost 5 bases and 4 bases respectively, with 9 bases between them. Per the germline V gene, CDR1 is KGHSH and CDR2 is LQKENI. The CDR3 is CASSYTVNQPQHF. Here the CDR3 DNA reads TGTGCCAGCTCATATACAGTGAATCAGCCCCAGCATTTT.

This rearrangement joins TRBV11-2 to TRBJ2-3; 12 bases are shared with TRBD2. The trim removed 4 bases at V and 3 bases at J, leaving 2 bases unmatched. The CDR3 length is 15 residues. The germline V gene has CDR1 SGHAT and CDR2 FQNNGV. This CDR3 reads CASSSLAGGTDTQYF. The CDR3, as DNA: TGTGCCAGCAGCTCACTAGCGGGGGGTACAGATACGCAGTATTTT.

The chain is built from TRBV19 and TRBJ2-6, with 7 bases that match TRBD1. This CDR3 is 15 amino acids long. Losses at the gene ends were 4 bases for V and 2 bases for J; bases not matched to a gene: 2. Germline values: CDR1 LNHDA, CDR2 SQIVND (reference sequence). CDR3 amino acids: CASSRTGTGANVLTF. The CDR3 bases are TGTGCCAGTAGTAGGACAGGCACTGGGGCCAACGTCCTGACTTTC.

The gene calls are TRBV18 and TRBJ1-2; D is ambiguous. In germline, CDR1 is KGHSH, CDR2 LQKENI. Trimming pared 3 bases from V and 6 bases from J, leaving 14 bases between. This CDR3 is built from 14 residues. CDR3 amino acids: CASSPPTFRDGYTF. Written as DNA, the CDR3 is TGTGCCAGCTCACCCCCTACCTTTAGAGATGGCTACACCTTC.

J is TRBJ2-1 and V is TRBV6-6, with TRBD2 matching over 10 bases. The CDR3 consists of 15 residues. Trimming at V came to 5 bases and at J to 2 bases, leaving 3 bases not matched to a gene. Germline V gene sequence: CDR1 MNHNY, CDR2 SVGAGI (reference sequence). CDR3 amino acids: CASSRGLAAYNEQFF. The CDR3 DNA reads TGTGCCAGCAGTCGAGGACTAGCGGCCTACAATGAGCAGTTCTTC.

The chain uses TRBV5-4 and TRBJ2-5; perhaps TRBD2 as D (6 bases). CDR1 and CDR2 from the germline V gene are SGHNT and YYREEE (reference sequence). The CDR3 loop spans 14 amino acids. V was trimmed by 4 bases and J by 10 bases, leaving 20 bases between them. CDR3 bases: TGTGCCAGCAGCGCAGACGGGGGTCTTCGTGACCAGTACTTC. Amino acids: CASSADGGLRDQYF.

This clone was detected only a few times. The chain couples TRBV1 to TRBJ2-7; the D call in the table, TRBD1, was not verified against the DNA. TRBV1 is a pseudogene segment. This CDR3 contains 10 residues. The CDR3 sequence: CTSSPSEQYF. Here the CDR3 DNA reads TGCACCAGCAGCCCCAGCGAGCAGTACTTC.

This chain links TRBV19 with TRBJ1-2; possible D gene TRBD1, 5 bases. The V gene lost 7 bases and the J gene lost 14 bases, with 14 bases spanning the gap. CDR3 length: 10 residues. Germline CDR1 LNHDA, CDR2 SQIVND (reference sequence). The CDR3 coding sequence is TGTGCCAGTAAGTGGACAACCTCTACCTTC. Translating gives CASKWTTSTF.

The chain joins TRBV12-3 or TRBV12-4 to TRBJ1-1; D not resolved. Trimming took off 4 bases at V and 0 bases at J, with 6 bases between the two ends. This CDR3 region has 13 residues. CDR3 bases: TGTGCCAGCAGTTCCACAGTGAACACTGAAGCTTTCTTT. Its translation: CASSSTVNTEAFF.

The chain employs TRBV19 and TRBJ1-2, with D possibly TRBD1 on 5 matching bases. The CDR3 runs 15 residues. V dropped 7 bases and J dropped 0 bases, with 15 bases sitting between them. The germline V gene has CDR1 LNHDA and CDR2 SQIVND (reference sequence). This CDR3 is CASTIFQGSNYGYTF. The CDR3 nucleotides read TGTGCCAGTACCATATTCCAGGGATCTAACTATGGCTACACCTTC. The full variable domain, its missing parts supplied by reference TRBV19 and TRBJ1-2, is DGGITQSPKYLFRKEGQNVTLSCEQNLNHDAMYWYRQDPGQGLRLIYYSQIVNDFQKGDIAEGYSVSREKKESFPLTVTSAQKNPTAFYLCASTIFQGSNYGYTFGSGTRLTVV.

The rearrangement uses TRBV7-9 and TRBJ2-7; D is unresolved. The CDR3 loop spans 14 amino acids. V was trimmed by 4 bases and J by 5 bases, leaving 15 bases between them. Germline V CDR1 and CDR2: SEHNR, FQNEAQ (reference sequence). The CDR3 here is CASSSLAVWDEQYF. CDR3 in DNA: TGTGCCAGCAGCTCACTGGCGGTTTGGGACGAGCAGTACTTC.

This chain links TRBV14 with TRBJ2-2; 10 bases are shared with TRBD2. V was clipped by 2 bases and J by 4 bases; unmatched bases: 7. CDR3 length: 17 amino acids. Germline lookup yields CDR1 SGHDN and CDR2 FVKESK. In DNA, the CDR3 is TGTGCCAGCAGCCAAAACCTCCTAGCGGGAGTCACCGGGGAGCTGTTTTTT. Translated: CASSQNLLAGVTGELFF.

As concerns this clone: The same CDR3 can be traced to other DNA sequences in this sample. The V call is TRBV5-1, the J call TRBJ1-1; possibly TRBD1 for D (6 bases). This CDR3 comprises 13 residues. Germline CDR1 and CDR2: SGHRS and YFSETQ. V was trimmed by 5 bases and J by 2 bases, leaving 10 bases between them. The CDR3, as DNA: TGCGCCAGCAGTCTGGACAGTAACACTGAAGCTTTCTTT. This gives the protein CASSLDSNTEAFF.

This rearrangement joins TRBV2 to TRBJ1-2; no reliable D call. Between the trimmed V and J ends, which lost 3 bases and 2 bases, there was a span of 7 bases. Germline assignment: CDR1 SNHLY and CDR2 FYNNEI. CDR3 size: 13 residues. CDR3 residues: CASSELENYGYTF. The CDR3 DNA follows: TGTGCCAGCAGTGAGCTAGAAAACTATGGCTACACCTTC.

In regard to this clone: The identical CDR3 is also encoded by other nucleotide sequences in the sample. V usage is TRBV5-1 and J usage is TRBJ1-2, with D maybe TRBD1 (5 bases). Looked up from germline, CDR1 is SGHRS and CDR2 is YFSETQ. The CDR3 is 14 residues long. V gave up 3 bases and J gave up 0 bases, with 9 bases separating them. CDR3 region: CASSSDSTNYGYTF. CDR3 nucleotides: TGCGCCAGCAGCTCTGACAGTACTAACTATGGCTACACCTTC.

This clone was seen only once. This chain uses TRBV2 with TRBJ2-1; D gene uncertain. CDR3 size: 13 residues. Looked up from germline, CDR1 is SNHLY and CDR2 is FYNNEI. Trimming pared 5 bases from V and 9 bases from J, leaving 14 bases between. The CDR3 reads CASSLIGRSEQFF. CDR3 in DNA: TGTGCCAGCAGTCTAATAGGAAGGAGTGAGCAGTTCTTC.

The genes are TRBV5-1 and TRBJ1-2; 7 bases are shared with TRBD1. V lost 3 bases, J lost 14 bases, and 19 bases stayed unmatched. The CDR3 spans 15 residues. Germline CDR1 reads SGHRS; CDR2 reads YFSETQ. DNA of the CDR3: TGCGCCAGCAGCTCCGAAACAGGGACAGCCTCTAGTAGTACCTTC. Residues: CASSSETGTASSSTF.

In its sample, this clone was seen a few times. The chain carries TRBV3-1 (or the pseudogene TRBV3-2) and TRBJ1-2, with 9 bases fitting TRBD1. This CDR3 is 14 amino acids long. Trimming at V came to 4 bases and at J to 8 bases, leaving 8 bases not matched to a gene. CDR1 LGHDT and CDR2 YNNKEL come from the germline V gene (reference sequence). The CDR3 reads CASSRYRGRGGYTF. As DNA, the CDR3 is TGTGCCAGCAGCCGATACAGGGGGCGAGGAGGCTACACCTTC.

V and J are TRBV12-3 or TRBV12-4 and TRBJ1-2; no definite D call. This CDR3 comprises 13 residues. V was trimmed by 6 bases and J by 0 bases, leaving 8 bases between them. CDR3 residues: CASRSSANYGYTF. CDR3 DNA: TGTGCCAGCAGATCATCGGCTAACTATGGCTACACCTTC.